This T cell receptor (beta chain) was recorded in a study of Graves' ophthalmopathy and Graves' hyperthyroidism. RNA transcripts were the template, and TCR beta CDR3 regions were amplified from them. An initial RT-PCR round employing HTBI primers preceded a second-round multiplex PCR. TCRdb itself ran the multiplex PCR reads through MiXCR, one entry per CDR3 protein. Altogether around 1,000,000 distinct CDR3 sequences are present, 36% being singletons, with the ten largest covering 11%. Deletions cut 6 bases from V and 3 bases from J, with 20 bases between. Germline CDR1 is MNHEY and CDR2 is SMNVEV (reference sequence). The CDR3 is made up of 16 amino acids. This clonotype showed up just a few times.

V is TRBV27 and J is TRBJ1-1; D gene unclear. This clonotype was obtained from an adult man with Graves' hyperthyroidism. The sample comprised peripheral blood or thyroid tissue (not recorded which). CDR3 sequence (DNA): TGTGCCAGCAGCCCCCTCACCGTAACTTTGGACACTGAAGCTTTCTTT. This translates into CASSPLTVTLDTEAFF.